These 9 T cell receptor beta chains were all obtained from the same sample, sequenced in a study of cytomegalovirus exposure and HLA in healthy donors. The PCR ran on 60 Vbeta and 13 Jbeta primers. Libraries were prepared by immunoSEQ multiplex PCR; TCRdb keeps only in-frame clonotypes and omits some of them. The table shows more than 200,000 clones, with roughly 83% occurring only once. The sequenced sample consisted of PBMCs. Every receptor here comes from a girl aged 10 to 17 in good health and CMV-seronegative.

The CDR3 loop reads CASSGDSGESYNEQFF. The CDR3 DNA reads as TGTGCCAGCAGCGGAGATAGCGGGGAGTCCTACAATGAGCAGTTCTTC. The V and J genes are TRBV9 and TRBJ2-1; 8 nucleotides agree with TRBD2. Looked up from germline, CDR1 is SGDLS and CDR2 is YYNGEE. The CDR3 is made up of 16 amino acids. V shed 3 bases, J shed 1 base, and the junction held 6 bases outside the gene matches. The variable domain in full, completed from reference TRBV9 and TRBJ2-1, reads DSGVTQTPKHLITATGQRVTLRCSPRSGDLSVYWYQQSLDQGLQFLIQYYNGEERAKGNILERFSAQQFPDLHSELNLSSLELGDSALYFCASSGDSGESYNEQFFGPGTRLTVL.

The rearrangement joins TRBV5-6 to TRBJ2-3; perhaps TRBD2 as D (6 bases). Trimming pared 4 bases from V and 0 bases from J, leaving 15 bases between. Germline lookup yields CDR1 SGHDT and CDR2 YYEEEE. This CDR3 is built from 16 residues. The CDR3 DNA follows: TGTGCCAGCAGCATCCCCGGTAGCGGTAGCACAGATACGCAGTATTTT. It specifies CASSIPGSGSTDTQYF.

The chain uses TRBV7-9 and TRBJ1-4; the D gene is possibly TRBD1 (5 bases). Germline V CDR1 and CDR2: SEHNR, FQNEAQ (reference sequence). CDR3 length: 14 amino acids. Trimming took 4 bases from V and 7 from J, leaving 13 bases between them. The CDR3 here is CASSSGTEVEKLFF. CDR3 bases: TGTGCCAGCAGCTCCGGGACTGAGGTTGAAAAACTGTTTTTT. Supplemented by reference TRBV7-9 and TRBJ1-4, the full variable domain reads DTGVSQNPRHKITKRGQNVTFRCDPISEHNRLYWYRQTLGQGPEFLTYFQNEAQLEKSRLLSDRFSAERPKGSFSTLEIQRTEQGDSAMYLCASSSGTEVEKLFFGSGTQLSVL.

V and J are TRBV13 and TRBJ2-7; possible D gene TRBD2, 5 bases. The V gene lost 5 bases and the J gene lost 1 base, with 12 bases spanning the gap. Germline V gives CDR1 PRHDT, CDR2 FYEKMQ (reference sequence). CDR3 length equals 14 residues. CDR3 DNA: TGTGCCAGCAGCCGAGGACTGAAGTCCTACGAGCAGTACTTC. This gives the protein CASSRGLKSYEQYF.

The genes are TRBV7-2 and TRBJ2-7; TRBD1 might be the D (6 bases). Looked up from germline, CDR1 is SGHTA and CDR2 is FQGNSA. This CDR3 comprises 17 residues. V lost 5 bases and J 5 bases, leaving 25 bases between the germline ends. The CDR3 is CASSPVSSGGRGNEQYF. The CDR3 DNA reads as TGTGCCAGCAGCCCCGTGTCCTCGGGTGGAAGGGGGAACGAGCAGTACTTC. Drawing the rest from reference TRBV7-2 and TRBJ2-7, the complete variable domain is GAGVSQSPSNKVTEKGKDVELRCDPISGHTALYWYRQSLGQGLEFLIYFQGNSAPDKSGLPSDRFSAERTGGSVSTLTIQRTQQEDSAVYLCASSPVSSGGRGNEQYFGPGTRLTVT.

The chain is built from TRBV7-6 and TRBJ2-2; TRBD2 is a possible D gene (7 bases). Trimming left V 5 bases short and J 3 bases short, with 16 bases between. CDR1 is SGHVS and CDR2 is FNYEAQ in the germline V gene. This CDR3 spans 16 amino acids. The CDR3 sequence is CASSRGGGGYTGELFF. CDR3 DNA sequence: TGTGCCAGCAGCCGGGGAGGGGGGGGATACACCGGGGAGCTGTTTTTT.

V usage is TRBV30 and J usage is TRBJ2-2; 9 nucleotides agree with TRBD1. Germline CDR1 reads GTSNPN; CDR2 reads SVGIG (reference sequence). This CDR3 is built from 14 residues. With 2 bases clipped from V and 7 bases from J, the junction kept 5 bases outside the gene matches. CDR3 protein: CAWSWTGAGGELFF. Here the CDR3 DNA reads TGTGCCTGGAGTTGGACAGGGGCTGGCGGGGAGCTGTTTTTT.

This rearrangement joins TRBV28 to TRBJ2-3; 7 bases map to TRBD2. Germline V CDR1 and CDR2: MDHEN, SYDVKM. After removal of 6 bases from V and 4 bases from J, the junction contained 7 bases not matched to a gene. This CDR3 is 14 amino acids long. CDR3 loop: CASRREPGSDTQYF. The CDR3 nucleotides are TGTGCCAGCAGGCGGGAGCCGGGCTCAGATACGCAGTATTTT.

The J gene is TRBJ2-1, the V gene TRBV4-2, with 12 bases matching TRBD2. Germline values: CDR1 LGHNA, CDR2 YNFKEQ. This CDR3 is built from 16 residues. Trimming cost V 0 bases and J 8 bases; bases outside gene matches: 5. This CDR3 reads CASSQEVSSGRDEQFF. The CDR3 nucleotides read TGTGCCAGCAGCCAAGAAGTGTCTAGCGGGAGGGATGAGCAGTTCTTC.